The 24 T cell receptor beta chains presented below share a single source sample, sequenced in a study of PD-L1 blockade in urothelial cancer. Clones were read by immunoSEQ multiplex PCR, and TCRdb kept only the in-frame ones, dropping some. Among about 84,000 clones listed, roughly 82% were seen once. This specimen consisted of PBMCs, obtained around atezolizumab (anti-PD-L1) treatment. The source of these receptors is a man between 65 and 85 years old with urothelial cancer.

V gene TRBV29-1 combines with J gene TRBJ2-3, with a tentative D call TRBD1 (6 bases). The CDR3 contains 13 residues. The V and J ends lost 7 bases and 0 bases respectively, with 11 bases between them. Germline V lookup: CDR1 SQVTM, CDR2 ANQGSEA. Here the CDR3 DNA reads TGCAGCGGGCGACAGGCTAGCACAGATACGCAGTATTTT. Protein product: CSGRQASTDTQYF.

V gene TRBV29-1 combines with J gene TRBJ2-2; D is possibly TRBD2 (5 bases). The germline V gene has CDR1 SQVTM and CDR2 ANQGSEA. CDR3 length: 14 amino acids. The germline V and J ends were trimmed by 7 bases and 3 bases, with 15 bases remaining between them. This CDR3 reads CSALKGSDTGELFF. In DNA, the CDR3 is TGCAGCGCTCTCAAAGGGAGCGACACCGGGGAGCTGTTTTTT.

This clone showed up just once. J is TRBJ2-5 and V is TRBV7-3; 9 nucleotides line up with TRBD2. CDR3 length equals 15 residues. Germline V gene sequence: CDR1 SGHTA, CDR2 FQGTGA. The V segment lost 5 bases and the J segment 5 bases; nucleotides outside the gene matches: 9. The DNA for the CDR3 is TGTGCCAGCAGCCCGGTGGGACTAGCAAGCGAGACCCAGTACTTC. This encodes CASSPVGLASETQYF.

This sequence joins TRBV7-2 and TRBJ2-7, with 11 positions matching TRBD2. The CDR3 sequence is 17 residues long. Germline CDR1 SGHTA, CDR2 FQGNSA. With V trimmed by 2 bases and J by 2 bases, 8 bases remained unmatched. CDR3 DNA sequence: TGTGCCAGCAGCTTACCTCGAACTAGCGGGAGAACCTACGAGCAGTACTTC. It encodes CASSLPRTSGRTYEQYF.

J is TRBJ2-7 and V is TRBV4-3; D may be TRBD1 (5 bases). The germline gives CDR1 LGHNA, CDR2 YSLEER. The V and J ends lost 2 bases and 3 bases respectively, with 14 bases between them. This CDR3 spans 15 amino acids. The CDR3 nucleotides are TGCGCCAGCAGCCAAAAAAACGGGCAGGGCTACGAGCAGTACTTC. It yields the protein CASSQKNGQGYEQYF.

This clone was counted a single time. This chain joins TRBV6-6 and TRBJ2-7; 9 nucleotides match TRBD1. Germline loops: CDR1 MNHNY, CDR2 SVGAGI (reference sequence). Trimming took 5 bases from V and 4 from J; bases not matched to a gene: 6. This CDR3 is 14 amino acids long. The chain's CDR3 is CASSLTGGTYEQYF. CDR3 DNA: TGTGCCAGCAGTCTTACAGGGGGCACGTACGAGCAGTACTTC.

The chain couples TRBV9 to TRBJ2-3; D not resolved. CDR1 is SGDLS, CDR2 YYNGEE, per germline. This CDR3 comprises 12 residues. V lost 2 bases and J 8 bases, leaving 9 bases between the germline ends. CDR3 loop: CASSVLGSTQYF. CDR3 nucleotide sequence: TGTGCCAGCAGCGTGCTAGGAAGTACGCAGTATTTT.

The CDR3 DNA reads TGTGCCATCAGGGAACTAGCGGGGGGCGCGAACACCGGGGAGCTGTTTTTT. Translated, it gives CAIRELAGGANTGELFF. The chain carries TRBV10-3 and TRBJ2-2; TRBD2 matches 12 bases. The length of the CDR3 is 17 residues. Unmatched junction bases numbered 5, after V lost 6 bases and J lost 0 bases. The germline V gene has CDR1 ENHRY and CDR2 SYGVKD.

The chain carries TRBV9 and TRBJ2-3; 7 bases align to TRBD2. This CDR3 region has 15 residues. The V and J ends lost 4 bases and 4 bases, in that order; junction bases with no gene match: 9. Germline loops: CDR1 SGDLS, CDR2 YYNGEE. The CDR3 DNA follows: TGTGCCAGCAGCCTCGGGGAGGGTGGGGCAGATACGCAGTATTTT. It translates to CASSLGEGGADTQYF.

The chain uses TRBV19 and TRBJ1-5; 9 positions agree with TRBD1. This CDR3 comprises 14 residues. The V segment lost 5 bases and the J segment 6 bases; nucleotides outside the gene matches: 5. The germline CDR1 and CDR2 sequences are LNHDA and SQIVND (reference sequence). CDR3 sequence reads: CASSVTGGPQPQHF. The CDR3 DNA follows: TGTGCCAGTAGTGTTACAGGGGGCCCTCAGCCCCAGCATTTT.

The chain joins TRBV19 to TRBJ2-5; 8 bases are shared with TRBD1. Per germline, CDR1 LNHDA and CDR2 SQIVND (reference sequence). The V and J ends lost 3 bases and 5 bases, in that order; junction bases with no gene match: 5. This CDR3 is built from 14 residues. The CDR3: CASSMVRGQETQYF. In DNA form, the CDR3 reads TGTGCCAGTAGTATGGTCAGGGGGCAGGAGACCCAGTACTTC.

This chain links TRBV14 with TRBJ2-3; 7 bases line up with TRBD2. The length of the CDR3 is 16 residues. CDR1 is SGHDN, CDR2 FVKESK, per germline. The V and J ends lost 0 bases and 3 bases, in that order; junction bases with no gene match: 6. The CDR3 region is CASSQDLAGATDTQYF. In nucleotides, the CDR3 is TGTGCCAGCAGCCAAGATCTCGCGGGAGCGACAGATACGCAGTATTTT.

The rearrangement joins TRBV5-6 to TRBJ2-4; 7 nucleotides match TRBD1. J was trimmed by 5 bases and V by 9 bases; bases with no gene match: 14. Germline lookup yields CDR1 SGHDT and CDR2 YYEEEE. CDR3 length equals 15 residues. The CDR3 region has the DNA TGTGCCATCCGTAAGACAGGGAATATTCAAAACATTCAGTACTTC. Translated, it gives CAIRKTGNIQNIQYF.

The chain uses TRBV6-4 and TRBJ1-4, with D perhaps matching TRBD1 (5 bases). CDR3 length equals 14 residues. V gave up 0 bases and J gave up 8 bases, with 10 bases separating them. CDR1 and CDR2 (germline): MRHNA, SNTAGT. The CDR3 is CASSDSGGEEKLFF. CDR3 in DNA: TGTGCCAGCAGTGACTCAGGAGGGGAAGAAAAACTGTTTTTT.

This clone came up a few times. This chain joins TRBV11-2 and TRBJ1-6; D perhaps matches TRBD1 (5 bases). V gave up 1 base and J gave up 7 bases, with 11 bases separating them. The CDR3 extends over 15 amino acids. Germline CDR1 SGHAT, CDR2 FQNNGV. The CDR3 sequence: CASSLAGDNNSPLHF. The CDR3 nucleotides are TGTGCCAGCAGCTTAGCGGGGGATAACAATTCACCCCTCCACTTT.

This clone has only one observation. V usage is TRBV6-1 and J usage is TRBJ1-1; TRBD1 matches at 9 bases. Germline V gene lookup returns CDR1 MNHNS and CDR2 SASEGT. This CDR3 has 17 amino acids. V gave up 2 bases and J gave up 4 bases; unmatched junction bases: 11. The DNA of the CDR3 is TGTGCCAGCAGTGAATTCTACAGGGGGCAAATGGGCACTGAAGCTTTCTTT. As protein: CASSEFYRGQMGTEAFF.

V usage is TRBV5-1 and J usage is TRBJ2-1; D is possibly TRBD1 (5 bases). The V end was cut by 1 base, the J end by 2 bases, with 10 bases between. Per germline, CDR1 SGHRS and CDR2 YFSETQ. This CDR3 contains 15 residues. CDR3 residues: CASSLLRGPYNEQFF. For the CDR3, the DNA is TGCGCCAGCAGCTTGCTTAGGGGCCCCTACAATGAGCAGTTCTTC.

V usage is TRBV19 and J usage is TRBJ1-6, with a possible D match to TRBD1 (6 bases). This CDR3 comprises 16 residues. Trimming took off 4 bases at V and 6 bases at J, with 16 bases between the two ends. Germline-derived CDR1 and CDR2 are LNHDA and SQIVND (reference sequence). The CDR3 reads CASSTRQAGINSPLHF. The DNA for the CDR3 is TGTGCCAGTAGTACCCGACAGGCCGGGATTAATTCACCCCTCCACTTT.

The chain combines TRBV13 with TRBJ2-7; maybe TRBD2 (5 bases). CDR1 PRHDT and CDR2 FYEKMQ come from the germline V gene (reference sequence). This CDR3 comprises 14 residues. Trimming stripped 2 bases from V and 2 bases from J, with 10 bases between. CDR3 DNA sequence: TGTGCCAGCAGCTTAAGAGGGAACCCCTACGAGCAGTACTTC. Translating it yields CASSLRGNPYEQYF. Together with reference TRBV13 and TRBJ2-7, the CDR3 gives the full variable domain: AAGVIQSPRHLIKEKRETATLKCYPIPRHDTVYWYQQGPGQDPQFLISFYEKMQSDKGSIPDRFSAQQFSDYHSELNMSSLELGDSALYFCASSLRGNPYEQYFGPGTRLTVT.

The chain employs TRBV19 and TRBJ2-5; the match to TRBD2 covers 15 bases. CDR3 length: 19 residues. The V gene end was trimmed by 3 bases and the J gene end by 7 bases; junction bases not matched to a gene: 15. From germline, CDR1 is LNHDA and CDR2 SQIVND (reference sequence). As DNA, the CDR3 is TGTGCCAGTAGTATTTCCCGGACTAGCGGGGGGGCCCTATCGGGGACCCAGTACTTC. As protein: CASSISRTSGGALSGTQYF.

The chain carries TRBV9 and TRBJ1-3; 9 bases are shared with TRBD1. Trimming cost V 4 bases and J 1 base; bases outside gene matches: 9. Per the germline V gene, CDR1 is SGDLS and CDR2 is YYNGEE. This CDR3 region has 17 residues. This CDR3 is CASSFRDRELSGNTIYF. The CDR3 DNA reads as TGTGCCAGCAGCTTCCGGGACAGGGAATTGTCTGGAAACACCATATATTTT.

This chain uses TRBV5-1 with TRBJ2-5, with D perhaps matching TRBD1 (5 bases). The CDR3 covers 16 residues. The V end was cut by 2 bases, the J end by 5 bases, with 19 bases between. The germline V gene has CDR1 SGHRS and CDR2 YFSETQ. CDR3 region: CASSFRTIGDSETQYF. The CDR3 bases are TGCGCCAGCAGCTTCCGGACAATTGGGGATTCGGAGACCCAGTACTTC.

This chain joins TRBV5-1 and TRBJ2-1; D is uncertain. From germline, CDR1 is SGHRS and CDR2 YFSETQ. V was shortened by 0 bases and J by 5 bases, with 6 bases between the two germline ends. The CDR3 extends over 13 amino acids. For the CDR3, the DNA is TGCGCCAGCAGCTTGGCCAGGAACAATGAGCAGTTCTTC. Translation gives CASSLARNNEQFF.

This chain links TRBV19 with TRBJ1-6; D is undetermined. The CDR3 sequence is 14 residues long. Trimming stripped 7 bases from V and 5 bases from J, with 12 bases between. Per germline, CDR1 LNHDA and CDR2 SQIVND (reference sequence). This chain's CDR3 is CASNTRQDNSPLHF. In nucleotides, the CDR3 is TGTGCCAGTAATACCCGACAAGATAATTCACCCCTCCACTTT.